The clone carrying this TCR beta chain was seen only a few times. The length of the CDR3 is 14 residues. Per germline, CDR1 LGHNT and CDR2 FRNRAP. The data originate from a study of blood T cells in healthy people across ages. The authors ran a second PCR of 7 to 11 cycles using a sample-barcoded 5' primer and a J-beta primer mix. Using its own MiXCR run on the 5' RACE reads, TCRdb lists one record per CDR3 protein. The sample includes 600,000 to 900,000 distinct CDR3 sequences, roughly 24% of them seen just once. In addition, the sample was reused for a study of T cells of mothers and their children.

The chain recombines TRBV12-5 with TRBJ2-1; D is ambiguous. The closer fit of TRBJ2-7 to the DNA end suggests the J call may be wrong. Sequencing was carried out using blood. The source is a boy aged 5 to 17 in good health. CDR3 residues: CASGLLGQAYEQYF. In DNA, the CDR3 is TGTGCTAGTGGTTTGTTAGGGCAGGCCTACGAGCAGTACTTC.